The T cell receptor beta chain described here comes from a study (dated by TCRdb to the mid-2010s). Background on the whole study: Whether tumor-infiltrating Tregs in breast cancer are recruited from blood Tregs or converted in situ from other CD4+ T cell subsets was tested. General study outcomes and caveats: Validation in the larger cohort was restricted to a single TCR beta V-J rearrangement rather than whole repertoires. Tumor memory CD4+ T cell TCR gene usage was found to cluster with blood and lymph node memory CD4+ cells and with lymph node naive CD4+ cells. Tumor-infiltrating Treg TCR alpha and beta sequences overlapped most with tumor naive CD4+ T cells, then with blood naive CD4+ T cells.

The CDR3 runs 15 residues from the cysteine to the phenylalanine. CDR3 DNA is the only sequence kept; it has 45 bases, read in frame from the first base. Trimming takes 6 bases from V and 7 bases from J, and the germline ends sit 16 bases apart. The germline V gene supplies CDR1 SGHTA and CDR2 FQGNSA. Tregs were isolated as CD4+CD25+CD127-/low cells. Tregs, naive and memory CD4+ T cells from tumor, blood and ipsilateral draining lymph nodes of about 5 breast cancer patients underwent full-length TCR alpha and beta sequencing. Tumor tissue, along with lymph nodes from ipsilateral axillary dissection, was perfused with PBS, minced, and then digested using collagenase I and hyaluronidase. Mononuclear cells from lymph nodes or roughly 54 ml of peripheral blood were isolated by Ficoll density gradient centrifugation. A purity exceeding 90% was confirmed by FACS for the sorted cell populations. Details on this clonotype: The antigen it recognizes is unknown. Nothing much larger sits one base from this clone, and base qualities are not available.

Amplification of full-length TCR variable regions was done by 5' RACE PCR using constant-region reverse primers, and this step was followed by semi-nested PCR with Nested Universal Primer A. Using the ReliaPrep RNA Cell Miniprep System, total RNA was extracted, and the SMARTer RACE 5'/3' Kit was then used to reverse transcribe the RNA into 5'RACE-ready cDNA. An Illumina MiSeq was used to sequence the full-length TCR alpha and beta libraries, which had been barcoded with multiplex adaptors. In the paper's pipeline: Sequencing data were pooled across the five patients for each of nine subset-tissue groups and compared by unsupervised clustering of TCR gene usage. Repertoire similarity was calculated with the Morisita-Horn index, weighting shared sequences by their contribution to each repertoire. TCRdb's own reprocessing of the public reads used fastp at Q25 and MiXCR and kept productive beta chains. When rows share a CDR3 protein, they turn into one entry using the most common DNA and genes. TCRdb's processing, not the authors', yielded these V and J calls. In this sample the table shows thousands of distinct CDR3 sequences, less than 55% of which occur a single time. The ten largest account for over 5% of the sample.

Sequencing used Tregs sorted from a lymph node. The chain was built from TRBV7-2 and TRBJ1-6; no D gene can be assigned with confidence. The sequence derives from a female donor with breast cancer. The sequenced DNA is TGTGCCAGCAGTTCCGGCCCTATCAGGAATTCACCCCTCCACTTT. The encoded protein is CASSSGPIRNSPLHF.